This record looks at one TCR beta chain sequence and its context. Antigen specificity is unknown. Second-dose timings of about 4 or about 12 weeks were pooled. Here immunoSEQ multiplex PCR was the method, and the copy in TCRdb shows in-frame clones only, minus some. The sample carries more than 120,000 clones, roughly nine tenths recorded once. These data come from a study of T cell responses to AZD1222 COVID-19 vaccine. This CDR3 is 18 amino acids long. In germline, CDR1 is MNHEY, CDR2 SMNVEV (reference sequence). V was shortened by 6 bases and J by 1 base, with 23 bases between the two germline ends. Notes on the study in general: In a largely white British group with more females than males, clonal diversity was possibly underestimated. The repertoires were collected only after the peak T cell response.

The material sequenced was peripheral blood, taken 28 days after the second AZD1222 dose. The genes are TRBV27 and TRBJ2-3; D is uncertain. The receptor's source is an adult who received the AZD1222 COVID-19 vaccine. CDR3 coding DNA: TGTGCCAGCAGGGCCCCGCCCCGCCTTGGGTACGGCACAGATACGCAGTATTTT. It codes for CASRAPPRLGYGTDTQYF.